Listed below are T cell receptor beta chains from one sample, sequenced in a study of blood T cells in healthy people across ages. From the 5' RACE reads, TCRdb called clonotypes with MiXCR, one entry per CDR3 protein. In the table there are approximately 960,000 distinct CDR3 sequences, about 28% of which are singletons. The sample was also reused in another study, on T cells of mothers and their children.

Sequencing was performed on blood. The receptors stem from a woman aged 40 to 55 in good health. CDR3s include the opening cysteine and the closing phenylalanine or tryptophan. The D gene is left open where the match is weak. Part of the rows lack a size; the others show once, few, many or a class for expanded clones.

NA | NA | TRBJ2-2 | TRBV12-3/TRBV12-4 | TGTGCCAGCAGTTTACTCACTCTCCCCGGGGAGCTGTTTTTT | CASSLLTLPGELFF
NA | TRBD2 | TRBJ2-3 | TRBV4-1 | TGCGCCAGCAGCCAAGATAAGAGCGGGGGTATCACAGATACGCAGTATTTT | CASSQDKSGGITDTQYF
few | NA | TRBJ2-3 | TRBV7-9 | TGTGCCAGCAGCTTAATCCAGAGAATCAGTTTAGATACGCAGTATTTT | CASSLIQRISLDTQYF
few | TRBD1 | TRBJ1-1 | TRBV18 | TGTGCCAGCTCACCACCTTACAGGGGGCACACTGAAGCTTTCTTT | CASSPPYRGHTEAFF
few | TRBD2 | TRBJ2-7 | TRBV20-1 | TGCAGTGCTCCTGGACTAGCGGACTACGAGCAGTACTTC | CSAPGLADYEQYF
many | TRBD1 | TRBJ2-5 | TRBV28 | TGTGCCAGCAGTTTACAACGACAGGGGGCATCTAGGACCCAGTACTTC | CASSLQRQGASRTQYF
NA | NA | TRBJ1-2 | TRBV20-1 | TGCGGGTCCGAAGGGGCCAACTATGGCTACACCTTC | CGSEGANYGYTF
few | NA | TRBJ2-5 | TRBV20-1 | TGCAGTGCTGTCAGGGGTTGGGAGACCCAGTACTTC | CSAVRGWETQYF
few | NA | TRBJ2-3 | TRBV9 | TGTGCCAGCGGCGTAGGGTTTAGCACAGATACGCAGTATTTT | CASGVGFSTDTQYF
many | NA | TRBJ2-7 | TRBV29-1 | TGCAGCGTTGAAGGGATTAGCTACGAGCAGTACTTC | CSVEGISYEQYF
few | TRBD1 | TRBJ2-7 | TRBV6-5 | TGTGCCAGCGGCATGACAGGGGGCCCCTACGAGCAGTACTTC | CASGMTGGPYEQYF
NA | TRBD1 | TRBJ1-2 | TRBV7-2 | TGTGCCAGCAGCTTAGGGGCAGGGGGCTATGGCTACACCTTC | CASSLGAGGYGYTF